These T cell receptor beta chains were read from a single sample in a study of CDR3 diversity in severe acne. TCRdb re-analysed the PCR reads in MiXCR, keeping a single row per CDR3 protein. The table lists about 84,000 distinct CDR3 sequences, 45% to 55% of them singletons, with 13% to 15% in the top ten. Input material: blood. These receptors all come from a male donor in good health, without acne. The CDR3 runs from the conserved cysteine through the conserved F or W. Each record gives: V gene, J gene, clone size, D gene, CDR3 DNA, CDR3 protein. D genes are given only for firm matches. Size is omitted from some rows. Given values are once, few, many or a class for expanded clones.

TRBV10-3,TRBJ1-5,few,NA,TGTGCCATCAGTGAAGGGGCACAGCCCCAGCATTTT,CAISEGAQPQHF
TRBV20-1,TRBJ1-2,NA,TRBD1,TGCAGTGCTAGAGGCGGGACAGGAGGGGATTATGGCTACACCTTC,CSARGGTGGDYGYTF
TRBV19,TRBJ1-3,many,NA,TGTGCCAGTAGTATTGGTAGAAGTCCCCTCTCTGGAAACACCATATATTTT,CASSIGRSPLSGNTIYF
TRBV11-3,TRBJ2-7,NA,TRBD2,TGTGCCAGCAGCTCCCGGACCTTAGCGGGAGGTCCCCTAGACGAGCAGTACTTC,CASSSRTLAGGPLDEQYF
TRBV11-2,TRBJ2-2,many,TRBD2,TGTGCCAGCAGCCCCGGGACTAGCGGGGCCGGGGAGCTGTTTTTT,CASSPGTSGAGELFF
TRBV7-9,TRBJ2-5,NA,NA,TGTGCCAGCAGCTTAGTTGGTAGCGGCCAAGAGACCCAGTACTTC,CASSLVGSGQETQYF
TRBV25-1,TRBJ1-1,once,NA,TGTGCCAGCAGCCCGGGACCCGGGGATACTGAAGCTTTCTTT,CASSPGPGDTEAFF
TRBV7-9,TRBJ2-2,few,TRBD1,TGTGCCAGCAGCTTAGGAGACAGGGCCGGGGAGCTGTTTTTT,CASSLGDRAGELFF
TRBV4-3,TRBJ2-3,NA,TRBD2,TGCGCCAGCAGCCAAGTACTAGCGGCCGGGGATACGCAGTATTTT,CASSQVLAAGDTQYF
TRBV5-4,TRBJ2-2,many,NA,TGTGCCAGCAGCTTGGCCGTTTTGAACACCGGGGAGCTGTTTTTT,CASSLAVLNTGELFF
TRBV10-3,TRBJ2-7,few,TRBD2,TGTGCCATCAGTGCCTTAGCGGGAGCAGGCGAGCAGTACTTC,CAISALAGAGEQYF
TRBV12-3/TRBV12-4,TRBJ2-5,many,TRBD2,TGTGCCAGCAGTCGGGAGGGGGGGGCGAGGGAGACCCAGTACTTC,CASSREGGARETQYF
TRBV10-3,TRBJ2-2,few,TRBD2,TGTGCCATCGGACTAGCGGGAGACACCGGGGAGCTGTTTTTT,CAIGLAGDTGELFF
TRBV20-1,TRBJ1-1,many,NA,TGCAGTGCTAGAGATCTAAGAGGGTTTAGGGCTTTCTTT,CSARDLRGFRAFF
TRBV7-9,TRBJ2-7,NA,TRBD2,TGTGCCAGCAGCTTAGATAAGAGCGGGGGCTCCTACGAGCAGTACTTC,CASSLDKSGGSYEQYF
TRBV11-2,TRBJ2-3,once,NA,TGTGCCAGCACCGGAAGTAGCACAGATACGCAGTATTTT,CASTGSSTDTQYF
TRBV20-1,TRBJ2-7,medium-sized,NA,TGCAGTGCTAGAGAGTCGCAGGGCCTACCCACCTACGAGCAGTACTTC,CSARESQGLPTYEQYF
TRBV7-2,TRBJ2-2,few,NA,TGTGCCAGCAGCGAAAGAATAGACAGTTACACCGGGGAGCTGTTTTTT,CASSERIDSYTGELFF
TRBV2,TRBJ2-5,NA,NA,TGTGCCAGCAGTCCACAGGGACGGGATCGGGAGACCCAGTACTTC,CASSPQGRDRETQYF
TRBV10-3,TRBJ1-2,few,TRBD1,TGTGCCATCACCGAGATCGCCCGGACAGGAAGCTATGGCTACACCTTC,CAITEIARTGSYGYTF
TRBV24-1,TRBJ1-2,NA,NA,TGTGCCACCAGTGATAGGCGAGCAGGCCCGCGCGGCTACACCTTC,CATSDRRAGPRGYTF